Described below is a single T cell receptor beta chain sequence and its context. Its antigen is currently unknown. At one end the junction does not follow the germline gene, possibly because of a read error. The authors ran a second PCR of about 6 to 11 cycles using a sample-barcoded 5' primer and a J-beta primer mix. TCRdb fed the 5' RACE reads into MiXCR, producing one record per CDR3 protein. The sample has about 1,400,000 distinct CDR3 sequences, around two fifths seen once. The data belong to a study of blood T cells in healthy people across ages. The wider study: Roughly one uniquely barcoded beta molecule per two T cells was captured.

Overall study results and limits: TCR beta diversity per million T cells fell roughly linearly with age. With naive T cell percentage, TCR beta diversity showed a strong correlation.

Germline lookup yields CDR1 MGHRA and CDR2 YSYEKL. The CDR3 consists of 13 residues. This clonotype was obtained from a woman aged 18-30 years in good health. Material for sequencing was blood. This sequence joins TRBV4-1 and TRBJ2-2, with a tentative D call TRBD1 (6 bases). The CDR3 region has the DNA TGCGCCGGCAGCCCGCAGGGACACGGGGAGCTGTTTTTT. Translated, it gives CAGSPQGHGELFF.